This is a list of T cell receptor beta chains from one sample in a study of T cells in localized non-small cell lung cancer. Clones were read by immunoSEQ multiplex PCR, and TCRdb kept only the in-frame ones, dropping some. Here the sample spans approximately 70,000 clones, less than 90% being singletons. The source was peripheral blood, collected before any cancer treatment. These receptors came from a male donor older than 55 with stage III squamous cell lung carcinoma. CDR3s include the opening cysteine and the closing phenylalanine or tryptophan. D genes are given only for firm matches. Size is stated for part of the rows, as once, few or many counts, or as a class when the clone is expanded.

>TRBV5-5|TRBD1|TRBJ2-1|13|-
TGTGCCAGCAGCCCCGAAAACAGGGGCGAGCAGTTCTTC
CASSPENRGEQFF
>TRBV19|TRBD2|TRBJ2-1|16|-
TGTGCCAGTAGTATAGGCGGGGGACGAAGGGGTGATGAGCAGTTCTTC
CASSIGGGRRGDEQFF
>TRBV15|-|TRBJ2-1|13|-
TGTGCCACCAGCAGAGACCAGCTAGGTGAGCAGTTCTTC
CATSRDQLGEQFF
>TRBV27|TRBD1|TRBJ1-3|15|-
TGTGCCAGCAGTATACAGGGGTCGTCTGGAAACACCATATATTTT
CASSIQGSSGNTIYF
>TRBV25-1|TRBD2|TRBJ2-3|14|once
TGTGCCAGCAGTGGACTAGCTAGCACAGATACGCAGTATTTT
CASSGLASTDTQYF
>TRBV7-2|-|TRBJ2-1|16|-
TGTGCCAGCAACCGCTTGTCCGGGGGTTCCTACAATGAGCAGTTCTTC
CASNRLSGGSYNEQFF
>TRBV20-1|-|TRBJ2-5|11|-
TGCAGTGCCCCCAGGGGAGAGACCCAGTACTTC
CSAPRGETQYF
>TRBV5-1|-|TRBJ2-5|14|-
TGCGCCAGCAGCTTCGGTAGCGGTCAAGAGACCCAGTACTTC
CASSFGSGQETQYF
>TRBV7-9|TRBD1|TRBJ1-4|16|-
TGTGCCAGCAGCTTGGGCGACCCGGGACAGAATGAAAAACTGTTTTTT
CASSLGDPGQNEKLFF
>TRBV5-1|TRBD1|TRBJ2-3|18|-
TGCGCCAGCAGCATCAGGACAGGGAGTGGAACTAGCACAGATACGCAGTATTTT
CASSIRTGSGTSTDTQYF
>TRBV11-2|-|TRBJ2-2|18|-
TGTGCCACCACAGCTTATAATCCCTTTACGGGGAAACCCGGGGAGCTGTTTTTT
CATTAYNPFTGKPGELFF
>TRBV7-2|-|TRBJ1-1|14|-
TGTGCCAGCAGCTTAGGTAGCGGCTACACTGAAGCTTTCTTT
CASSLGSGYTEAFF
>TRBV9|TRBD1|TRBJ2-5|13|-
TGTGCCAGCAGCCTACAGGGGATAGGGACCCAGTACTTC
CASSLQGIGTQYF
>TRBV10-2|TRBD1|TRBJ1-5|18|-
TGCGCCAGCAGTGAGTGGGGGACAGGGTTGGGCCTCAATCAGCCCCAGCATTTT
CASSEWGTGLGLNQPQHF
>TRBV7-3|TRBD1|TRBJ2-2|18|once
TGTGCCAGCAGCTTACACGCCCCGGGACAGGGAGGATCCGGGGAGCTGTTTTTT
CASSLHAPGQGGSGELFF
>TRBV19|-|TRBJ1-5|13|few
TGTGCCAGTAGTGGGGATAGCAATCAGCCCCAGCATTTT
CASSGDSNQPQHF
>TRBV2|TRBD1|TRBJ1-4|14|few
TGTGCCAGCAGCCCCGACAGGGGCGGGGAAAAACTGTTTTTT
CASSPDRGGEKLFF
>TRBV6-1|-|TRBJ2-5|13|-
TGTGCCAGCAGTGAAGACAGGGAGACGGCCCAGTACTTC
CASSEDRETAQYF
>TRBV30|-|TRBJ1-6|14|medium-sized
TGTGCCTGGATAGGGCAGAGTAATAATTCACCCCTCCACTTT
CAWIGQSNNSPLHF
>TRBV7-2|TRBD2|TRBJ2-3|15|-
TGTGCCAGCAGCCGGACTAGCGGGGGGTTGGATACGCAGTATTTT
CASSRTSGGLDTQYF
>TRBV20-1|-|TRBJ1-1|11|-
TGCAGTGCTCCTACGGTTTCAGAAGCTTTCTTT
CSAPTVSEAFF
>TRBV10-2|-|TRBJ2-7|13|-
TGCGCCAGCAGTGAAAACAGGGCATACGAGCAGTACTTC
CASSENRAYEQYF
>TRBV5-1|-|TRBJ1-2|14|-
TGCGCCAGCAGCTTGGGAACTACTAACTATGGCTACACCTTC
CASSLGTTNYGYTF
>TRBV19|-|TRBJ1-5|13|-
TGTGCCAGTAGTTTCGGAAGGAATCAGCCCCAGCATTTT
CASSFGRNQPQHF